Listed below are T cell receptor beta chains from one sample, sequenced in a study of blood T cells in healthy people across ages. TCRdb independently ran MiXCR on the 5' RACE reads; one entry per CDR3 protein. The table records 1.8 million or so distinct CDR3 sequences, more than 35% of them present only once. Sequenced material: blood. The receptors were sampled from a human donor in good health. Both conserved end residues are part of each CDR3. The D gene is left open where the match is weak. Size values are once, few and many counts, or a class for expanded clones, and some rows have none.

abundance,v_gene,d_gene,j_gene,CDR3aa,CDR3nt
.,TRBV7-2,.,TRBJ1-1,CASSLEMLGENTEAFF,TGTGCCAGCAGCTTAGAAATGTTAGGGGAGAACACTGAAGCTTTCTTT
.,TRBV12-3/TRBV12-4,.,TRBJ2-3,CASSSRMSTDTQYF,TGTGCCAGCAGTTCCCGGATGAGCACAGATACGCAGTATTTT
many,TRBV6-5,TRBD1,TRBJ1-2,CASRFRGQGYTF,TGTGCCAGTCGATTCAGGGGGCAGGGCTACACCTTC
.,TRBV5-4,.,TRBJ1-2,CASSLEGVLRGYTF,TGTGCCAGCAGCTTGGAAGGGGTTCTGAGGGGCTACACCTTC
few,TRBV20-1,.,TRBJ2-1,CSALSWAEINEQFF,TGCAGTGCTTTGAGCTGGGCCGAAATCAATGAGCAGTTCTTC
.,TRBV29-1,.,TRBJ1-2,CSVDRGICGYTF,TGCAGCGTTGATAGGGGGATTTGTGGCTACACCTTC
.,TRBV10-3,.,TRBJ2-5,CAISAINRETQYF,TGTGCCATCAGCGCTATAAACCGAGAGACCCAGTACTTC
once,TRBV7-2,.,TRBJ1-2,CASSPAGSYYGYTF,TGTGCCAGCAGCCCAGCCGGGTCCTACTATGGCTACACCTTC
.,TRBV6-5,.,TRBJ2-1,CASSSISGTGDNEQFF,TGTGCCAGCAGTTCCATCTCCGGGACGGGAGACAATGAGCAGTTCTTC
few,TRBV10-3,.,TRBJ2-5,CAISESLFQETQYF,TGTGCCATCAGTGAGTCCTTGTTTCAAGAGACCCAGTACTTC
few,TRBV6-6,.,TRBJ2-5,CASRGVQETQYF,TGTGCCAGCCGCGGCGTTCAAGAGACCCAGTACTTC
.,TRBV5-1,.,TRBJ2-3,CASSLEEGLRDTQYF,TGCGCCAGCAGCTTGGAGGAGGGGCTCCGAGATACGCAGTATTTT
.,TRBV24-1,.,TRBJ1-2,CATQQEGRGYTF,TGTGCCACCCAGCAGGAGGGCAGGGGCTACACCTTC
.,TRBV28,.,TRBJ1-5,CASSKPQGLGNQPQHF,TGTGCCAGCAGTAAACCCCAGGGGTTGGGCAATCAGCCCCAGCATTTT
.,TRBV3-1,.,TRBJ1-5,CASSQGSGRHQPQHF,TGTGCCAGCAGCCAAGGAAGCGGCAGGCATCAGCCCCAGCATTTT
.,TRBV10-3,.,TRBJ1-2,CAISESGWGLGYTF,TGTGCCATCAGTGAGTCTGGTTGGGGTTTAGGCTACACCTTC
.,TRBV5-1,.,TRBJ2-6,CASSGTKRSGANVPTF,TGCGCCAGCAGCGGGACCAAACGCTCTGGGGCCAACGTCCCGACTTTC
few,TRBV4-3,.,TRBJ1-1,CASSQEYSGYTEAFF,TGCGCCAGCAGCCAAGAGTACAGCGGTTACACTGAAGCTTTCTTT
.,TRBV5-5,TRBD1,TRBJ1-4,CASSLGQGLYNEKLFF,TGTGCCAGCAGCCTCGGACAGGGGCTCTATAATGAAAAACTGTTTTTT
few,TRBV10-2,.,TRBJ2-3,CASSEGWAGESNGDTQYF,TGCGCCAGCAGTGAGGGTTGGGCAGGGGAGTCCAATGGAGATACGCAGTATTTT
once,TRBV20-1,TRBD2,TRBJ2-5,CNAWTRGRWETQYF,TGCAATGCTTGGACTAGGGGCCGCTGGGAGACCCAGTACTTC
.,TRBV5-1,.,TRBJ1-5,CASSRGDQLDQPQHF,TGCGCCAGCAGCCGGGGGGACCAACTTGATCAGCCCCAGCATTTT
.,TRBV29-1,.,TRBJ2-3,CSAVDSSKQYF,TGCAGCGCTGTGGACAGCTCTAAGCAGTATTTT